Reported below is one TCR beta chain. The treatment is: some 20 received Ad26.COV2.S at low or high dose, single or two shots; roughly five received placebo; per-sample allocation not given. Sampling occurred on day 63 after the first vaccine or placebo injection. The germline V and J ends were trimmed by 2 bases and 5 bases, with 13 bases remaining between them. This CDR3 has 15 residues. From germline, CDR1 is MNHNS and CDR2 SASEGT. Here immunoSEQ multiplex PCR was the method, and the copy in TCRdb shows in-frame clones only, minus some. There are hundreds of thousands of clones in the sample; approximately 89% occur only once, and around 2.5% lies in the top ten. The data belong to a study of Ad26.COV2.S vaccination and SARS-CoV-2 variants.

Sequencing was performed on peripheral blood, taken in a trial of Ad26.COV2.S vaccine versus placebo. The chain carries TRBV6-1 and TRBJ1-5; possible D gene TRBD1, 6 bases. The receptor was derived from a person aged 18-60 years who received the Ad26.COV2.S COVID-19 vaccine or a placebo. The CDR3 DNA sequence: TGTGCCAGCAGTGAACGCGTCAGGGGTGATCAGCCCCAGCATTTT. Protein sequence: CASSERVRGDQPQHF.